The rows below give T cell receptor beta chains drawn from one sample of a study of blood T cell repertoires in COVID-19. Assay used: immunoSEQ multiplex PCR; TCRdb lists only in-frame clones, some missing. The sample lists 150,000 to 200,000 clones; approximately 73% were seen once. Sequencing was carried out using PBMCs or T cells enriched from blood (not recorded which). The source of these receptors is a woman aged 45-60 years with acute COVID-19. The CDR3 runs from the conserved cysteine through the conserved F or W. D genes are given only for firm matches. Clone size, where shown, is once, few, many, or a class for clones that have expanded.

v_call: TRBV3-1/TRBV3-2; clone_size: many; cdr3_length: 16; d_call: .; j_call: TRBJ2-6; cdr3_nt: TGTGCCAGCAGCCCGGACAGAAACTCTGGGGCCAACGTCCTGACTTTC; cdr3_aa: CASSPDRNSGANVLTF
v_call: TRBV2; clone_size: .; cdr3_length: 14; d_call: .; j_call: TRBJ1-4; cdr3_nt: TGTGCCACCCTCTATGGGGGGGTTAATGAAAAACTGTTTTTT; cdr3_aa: CATLYGGVNEKLFF
v_call: TRBV5-1; clone_size: many; cdr3_length: 14; d_call: .; j_call: TRBJ1-4; cdr3_nt: TGCGCCAGCAGCTTGAGGGGAACTGGAGAAAAACTGTTTTTT; cdr3_aa: CASSLRGTGEKLFF
v_call: TRBV14; clone_size: .; cdr3_length: 15; d_call: TRBD1; j_call: TRBJ2-5; cdr3_nt: TGTGCCAGCAGCCAAGCCAGGGACAGATGGGAGACCCAGTACTTC; cdr3_aa: CASSQARDRWETQYF
v_call: TRBV27; clone_size: once; cdr3_length: 13; d_call: .; j_call: TRBJ1-5; cdr3_nt: TGTGCCAGCAGTTTTGAAGGGGGACAGCCCCAGCATTTT; cdr3_aa: CASSFEGGQPQHF
v_call: TRBV5-5; clone_size: .; cdr3_length: 16; d_call: .; j_call: TRBJ1-2; cdr3_nt: TGTGCCAGCAGCTTGGCTGGTTCCACTCGCATTTTCGGCTACACCTTC; cdr3_aa: CASSLAGSTRIFGYTF
v_call: TRBV6-1; clone_size: .; cdr3_length: 16; d_call: .; j_call: TRBJ1-5; cdr3_nt: TGTGCCAGCAGTGAGTGGGCAGACGATAGCAATCAGCCCCAGCATTTT; cdr3_aa: CASSEWADDSNQPQHF
v_call: TRBV6-5; clone_size: .; cdr3_length: 13; d_call: .; j_call: TRBJ1-1; cdr3_nt: TGTGCCAGCAGGCGGGGGGAGGACACTGAAGCTTTCTTT; cdr3_aa: CASRRGEDTEAFF
v_call: TRBV19; clone_size: .; cdr3_length: 14; d_call: TRBD2; j_call: TRBJ2-2; cdr3_nt: TGTGCCAGTAGTCAGGCGGGGGAAACCGGGGAGCTGTTTTTT; cdr3_aa: CASSQAGETGELFF
v_call: TRBV29-1; clone_size: .; cdr3_length: 15; d_call: TRBD1; j_call: TRBJ1-5; cdr3_nt: TGCAGCGTAAGACAGGGGAAAGGATTCAATCAGCCCCAGCATTTT; cdr3_aa: CSVRQGKGFNQPQHF
v_call: TRBV18; clone_size: .; cdr3_length: 17; d_call: TRBD1; j_call: TRBJ1-6; cdr3_nt: TGTGCCAGCTCACCGGGACAGTCCCTTGGAAGTAATTCACCCCTCCACTTT; cdr3_aa: CASSPGQSLGSNSPLHF
v_call: TRBV19; clone_size: .; cdr3_length: 16; d_call: TRBD1; j_call: TRBJ1-6; cdr3_nt: TGTGCCAGTAAAAGAGGGGACAGGGGCGATAATTCACCCCTCCACTTT; cdr3_aa: CASKRGDRGDNSPLHF
v_call: TRBV6-5; clone_size: .; cdr3_length: 15; d_call: TRBD1; j_call: TRBJ1-1; cdr3_nt: TGTGCCAGCAGCTCTACGGACAGGGCGAACACTGAAGCTTTCTTT; cdr3_aa: CASSSTDRANTEAFF
v_call: TRBV7-9; clone_size: .; cdr3_length: 13; d_call: TRBD1; j_call: TRBJ1-2; cdr3_nt: TGTGCCAGCAGCTACGGACAGGGAGGGGGCTACACCTTC; cdr3_aa: CASSYGQGGGYTF
v_call: TRBV6-6; clone_size: few; cdr3_length: 16; d_call: .; j_call: TRBJ2-3; cdr3_nt: TGTGCCAGCAGTTACCCCCGCGGGGGCGACACAGATACGCAGTATTTT; cdr3_aa: CASSYPRGGDTDTQYF
v_call: TRBV19; clone_size: few; cdr3_length: 13; d_call: .; j_call: TRBJ1-5; cdr3_nt: TGTGCCACTAGCCCCGGGAGCAATCAGCCCCAGCATTTT; cdr3_aa: CATSPGSNQPQHF
v_call: TRBV27; clone_size: .; cdr3_length: 14; d_call: .; j_call: TRBJ2-1; cdr3_nt: TGTGCCAGCAGTTTATTAGCGCGGGGCAATGAGCAGTTCTTC; cdr3_aa: CASSLLARGNEQFF
v_call: TRBV5-1; clone_size: .; cdr3_length: 14; d_call: TRBD1; j_call: TRBJ1-2; cdr3_nt: TGCGCCAGCAGCCCAGGACAGGGTGGGTATGGCTACACCTTC; cdr3_aa: CASSPGQGGYGYTF
v_call: TRBV2; clone_size: .; cdr3_length: 11; d_call: .; j_call: TRBJ2-5; cdr3_nt: TGTGCCAGCAAACAGGAAGAGACCCAGTACTTC; cdr3_aa: CASKQEETQYF
v_call: TRBV11-2; clone_size: .; cdr3_length: 13; d_call: .; j_call: TRBJ1-1; cdr3_nt: TGTGCCAGCAGCTTATCCACGAGCACTGAAGCTTTCTTT; cdr3_aa: CASSLSTSTEAFF
v_call: TRBV27; clone_size: .; cdr3_length: 15; d_call: TRBD2; j_call: TRBJ2-3; cdr3_nt: TGTGCCAGCATAGGACTAGCGGGGGGGACAGATACGCAGTATTTT; cdr3_aa: CASIGLAGGTDTQYF
v_call: TRBV30; clone_size: .; cdr3_length: 14; d_call: .; j_call: TRBJ1-2; cdr3_nt: TGTGCCTGGAGTGGAGCAGGGGACCGTTATGGCTACACCTTC; cdr3_aa: CAWSGAGDRYGYTF
v_call: TRBV18; clone_size: few; cdr3_length: 14; d_call: TRBD1; j_call: TRBJ1-1; cdr3_nt: TGTGCCAGCTCAGCTCAGGGGGTTAGGGCTGAAGCTTTCTTT; cdr3_aa: CASSAQGVRAEAFF
v_call: TRBV9; clone_size: .; cdr3_length: 12; d_call: TRBD1; j_call: TRBJ1-2; cdr3_nt: TGTGCCAGCAGCGACAGGGGGCTCGGCTACACCTTC; cdr3_aa: CASSDRGLGYTF
v_call: TRBV3-1/TRBV3-2; clone_size: .; cdr3_length: 14; d_call: TRBD1; j_call: TRBJ1-4; cdr3_nt: TGTGCCAGCAGCCCAGGGACAGGGAATGAAAAACTGTTTTTT; cdr3_aa: CASSPGTGNEKLFF
v_call: TRBV28; clone_size: .; cdr3_length: 17; d_call: TRBD1; j_call: TRBJ2-6; cdr3_nt: TGTGCCAGCAGTTCGCGGACAGGGGGCTTTGGGGCCAACGTCCTGACTTTC; cdr3_aa: CASSSRTGGFGANVLTF
v_call: TRBV19; clone_size: few; cdr3_length: 13; d_call: .; j_call: TRBJ1-1; cdr3_nt: TGTGCCAGTGCTAAGGGAGCCGGCACTGAAGCTTTCTTT; cdr3_aa: CASAKGAGTEAFF
v_call: TRBV7-9; clone_size: .; cdr3_length: 14; d_call: TRBD1; j_call: TRBJ1-2; cdr3_nt: TGTGCCAGCAGCTTAGTCGGGACAGGGGTAGGCTACACCTTC; cdr3_aa: CASSLVGTGVGYTF
v_call: TRBV11-2; clone_size: .; cdr3_length: 16; d_call: .; j_call: TRBJ2-2; cdr3_nt: TGTGCCAGCAGCTTAGGGACACCATCGAACACCGGGGAGCTGTTTTTT; cdr3_aa: CASSLGTPSNTGELFF
v_call: TRBV5-1; clone_size: .; cdr3_length: 14; d_call: TRBD1; j_call: TRBJ1-2; cdr3_nt: TGCGCCAGCAGCCCTACAGGGGGGCCGTATGGCTACACCTTC; cdr3_aa: CASSPTGGPYGYTF
v_call: TRBV7-2; clone_size: .; cdr3_length: 16; d_call: .; j_call: TRBJ1-1; cdr3_nt: TGTGCCAGCAGCTTAGGGTTTCGACAGGAGAACACTGAAGCTTTCTTT; cdr3_aa: CASSLGFRQENTEAFF
v_call: TRBV3-1/TRBV3-2; clone_size: .; cdr3_length: 14; d_call: TRBD1; j_call: TRBJ1-2; cdr3_nt: TGTGCCAGCAGCACTGAACAGGGGATCTATGGCTACACCTTC; cdr3_aa: CASSTEQGIYGYTF
v_call: TRBV29-1; clone_size: .; cdr3_length: 13; d_call: .; j_call: TRBJ2-5; cdr3_nt: TGCAGCGTTAGGTGGGCAGCTCAAGAGACCCAGTACTTC; cdr3_aa: CSVRWAAQETQYF
v_call: TRBV27; clone_size: .; cdr3_length: 15; d_call: .; j_call: TRBJ1-3; cdr3_nt: TGTGCCAGCAGTCCACAGGGCCCCTCTGGAAACACCATATATTTT; cdr3_aa: CASSPQGPSGNTIYF
v_call: TRBV2; clone_size: .; cdr3_length: 15; d_call: TRBD1; j_call: TRBJ2-3; cdr3_nt: TGTGCCAGCATCGGTGGCAGGGGGCGAACAGATACGCAGTATTTT; cdr3_aa: CASIGGRGRTDTQYF
v_call: TRBV7-9; clone_size: many; cdr3_length: 15; d_call: .; j_call: TRBJ1-3; cdr3_nt: TGTGCCAGCAGCTTAGAGCTTAACTCTGGAAACACCATATATTTT; cdr3_aa: CASSLELNSGNTIYF
v_call: TRBV4-3; clone_size: once; cdr3_length: 18; d_call: .; j_call: TRBJ1-3; cdr3_nt: TGCGCCAGCAGCCAAGATCCCCGTCAGGCCTCCTCTGGAAACACCATATATTTT; cdr3_aa: CASSQDPRQASSGNTIYF
v_call: TRBV7-3; clone_size: .; cdr3_length: 16; d_call: TRBD1; j_call: TRBJ1-6; cdr3_nt: TGTGCCAGCAGCTTAGCGGACAGGGGGCTAGGTTCACCCCTCCACTTT; cdr3_aa: CASSLADRGLGSPLHF
v_call: TRBV28; clone_size: .; cdr3_length: 16; d_call: TRBD1; j_call: TRBJ1-2; cdr3_nt: TGTGCCAGCAGTTTATATGGGGACAGCAATAGATTCGGCTACACCTTC; cdr3_aa: CASSLYGDSNRFGYTF
v_call: TRBV24-1; clone_size: .; cdr3_length: 14; d_call: .; j_call: TRBJ2-5; cdr3_nt: TGTGCCACCAGTGGGGAAGGGGCCCAAGAGACCCAGTACTTC; cdr3_aa: CATSGEGAQETQYF
v_call: TRBV28; clone_size: .; cdr3_length: 14; d_call: TRBD1; j_call: TRBJ1-1; cdr3_nt: TGTGCCAGCACACGGACAGGGACCCCCACTGAAGCTTTCTTT; cdr3_aa: CASTRTGTPTEAFF
v_call: TRBV5-4; clone_size: .; cdr3_length: 16; d_call: .; j_call: TRBJ2-1; cdr3_nt: TGTGCCAGCAGTCCTCTGGGCCCCTCAACCTACAATGAGCAGTTCTTC; cdr3_aa: CASSPLGPSTYNEQFF
v_call: TRBV5-4; clone_size: few; cdr3_length: 17; d_call: TRBD1; j_call: TRBJ1-4; cdr3_nt: TGTGCCAGCAGCCGGGACAGGGCTGGGGCAACTAATGAAAAACTGTTTTTT; cdr3_aa: CASSRDRAGATNEKLFF
v_call: TRBV3-1/TRBV3-2; clone_size: .; cdr3_length: 14; d_call: TRBD1; j_call: TRBJ2-3; cdr3_nt: TGTGCCAGCAGCCCACGGACAGGGAAGGCTACGCAGTATTTT; cdr3_aa: CASSPRTGKATQYF
v_call: TRBV6-1; clone_size: .; cdr3_length: 17; d_call: TRBD2; j_call: TRBJ2-1; cdr3_nt: TGTGCCAGCAGTGAACCTCGAGCGGGGGGCTCCTACAATGAGCAGTTCTTC; cdr3_aa: CASSEPRAGGSYNEQFF
v_call: TRBV29-1; clone_size: .; cdr3_length: 14; d_call: TRBD2; j_call: TRBJ2-1; cdr3_nt: TGCAGCGTCGGAGCGGGGGGCCCCCTCAATGAGCAGTTCTTC; cdr3_aa: CSVGAGGPLNEQFF